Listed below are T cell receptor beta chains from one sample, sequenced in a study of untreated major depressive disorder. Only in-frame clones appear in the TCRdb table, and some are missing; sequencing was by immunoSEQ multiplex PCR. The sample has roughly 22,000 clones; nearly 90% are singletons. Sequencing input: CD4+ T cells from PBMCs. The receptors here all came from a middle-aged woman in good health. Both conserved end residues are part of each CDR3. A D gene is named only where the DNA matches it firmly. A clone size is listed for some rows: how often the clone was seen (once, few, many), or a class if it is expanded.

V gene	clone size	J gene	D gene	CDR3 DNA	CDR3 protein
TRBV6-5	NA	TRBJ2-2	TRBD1	TGTGCCAGCATCGGGACAGGGAACACCGGGGAGCTGTTTTTT	CASIGTGNTGELFF
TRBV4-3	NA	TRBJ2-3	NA	TGCGCCAGCAGCCAAGAAATACCCACAGATACGCAGTATTTT	CASSQEIPTDTQYF
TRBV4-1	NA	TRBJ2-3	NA	TGCGCCAGCAGCCAAGCCCGCGTGGGTACGCAGTATTTT	CASSQARVGTQYF
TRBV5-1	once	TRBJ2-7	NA	TGCGCCAGCAGGGGGAATGCGGGGGCCCCCTACGAGCAGTACTTC	CASRGNAGAPYEQYF
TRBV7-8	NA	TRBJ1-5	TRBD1	TGTGCCAGCAGCCCTAGGGACAGGGTGAATCAGCCCCAGCATTTT	CASSPRDRVNQPQHF
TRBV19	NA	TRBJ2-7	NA	TGTGCCAGTAGTCGCCACTCCTACGAGCAGTACTTC	CASSRHSYEQYF
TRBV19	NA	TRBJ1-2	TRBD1	TGTGCCAGTAGTACCGGGACAGAAACCTATGGCTACACCTTC	CASSTGTETYGYTF
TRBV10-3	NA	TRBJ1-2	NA	TGTGCCATCAGTGATTCCCCGGGACGGCCGGGCACTAACTATGGCTACACCTTC	CAISDSPGRPGTNYGYTF
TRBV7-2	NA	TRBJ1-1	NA	TGTGCCAGCAGCGCTACAGCGATGAACACTGAAGCTTTCTTT	CASSATAMNTEAFF
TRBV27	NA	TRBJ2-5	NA	TGTGCCAGCACCGACATGGCAGGGGGGGTAGGAGAGACCCAGTACTTC	CASTDMAGGVGETQYF
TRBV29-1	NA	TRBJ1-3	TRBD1	TGCAGCGTCGTGGGACAGGCCTTCTCTGGAAACACCATATATTTT	CSVVGQAFSGNTIYF
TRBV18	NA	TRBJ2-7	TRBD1	TGTGCCAGCTCAACTGGACAGGTGGACGAGCAGTACTTC	CASSTGQVDEQYF
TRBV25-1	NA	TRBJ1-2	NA	TGTGCCAGCAGTGAATCAAACAGGAACTATGGCTACACCTTC	CASSESNRNYGYTF
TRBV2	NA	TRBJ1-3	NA	TGTGCCACCAGATCGGGGAGTGCTGGAAACACCATATATTTT	CATRSGSAGNTIYF
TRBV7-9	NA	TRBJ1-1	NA	TGTGCCAGCAGCTTAGAGGCGAACACTGAAGCTTTCTTT	CASSLEANTEAFF
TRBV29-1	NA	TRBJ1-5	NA	TGCAGCGTCACGGAAACGGGAACTAATCAGCCCCAGCATTTT	CSVTETGTNQPQHF
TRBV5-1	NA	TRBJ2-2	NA	TGCGCCAGCAGCTTGGGCAGGCCGAACACCGGGGAGCTGTTTTTT	CASSLGRPNTGELFF
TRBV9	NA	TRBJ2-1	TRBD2	TGTGCCAGCAGCGTGGGGACCGGGACTAGCGGTTTCAATGAGCAGTTCTTC	CASSVGTGTSGFNEQFF
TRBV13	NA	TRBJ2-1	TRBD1	TGTGCCAGCAGCTTAACAGGGGGGCACAATGAGCAGTTCTTC	CASSLTGGHNEQFF
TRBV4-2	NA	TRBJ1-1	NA	TGTGCCAGCAGCCAGGAAGGGAGGGACAACACTGAAGCTTTCTTT	CASSQEGRDNTEAFF
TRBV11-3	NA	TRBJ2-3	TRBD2	TGTGCCAGCAGCTTAGATCTGAGCGGGGGCACAGATACGCAGTATTTT	CASSLDLSGGTDTQYF
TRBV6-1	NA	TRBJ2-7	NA	TGTGCCACCAGGGGGGACCTCTACGAGCAGTACTTC	CATRGDLYEQYF
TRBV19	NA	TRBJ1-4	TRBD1	TGTGCCAGTAAGACAGGGCGAGGGACTAATGAAAAACTGTTTTTT	CASKTGRGTNEKLFF
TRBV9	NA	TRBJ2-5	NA	TGTGCCAGCAGCGTAGGAGCGGAGACCCAGTACTTC	CASSVGAETQYF
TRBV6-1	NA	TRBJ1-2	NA	TGTGCCAGCAGTGATTTCAGGGAAGGCTATGGCTACACCTTC	CASSDFREGYGYTF
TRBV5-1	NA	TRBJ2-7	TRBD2	TGCGCCAGCAGCTTGTCGGCTAGCGGGAGGGTGTGGTACGAGCAGTACTTC	CASSLSASGRVWYEQYF
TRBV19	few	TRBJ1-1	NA	TGTGCCAGTACCCCGGGGGCCTGGACACGGTTGGACACTGAAGCTTTCTTT	CASTPGAWTRLDTEAFF
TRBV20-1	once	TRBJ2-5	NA	TGCAGTGCTAGACGGAAAGAGACCCAGTACTTC	CSARRKETQYF
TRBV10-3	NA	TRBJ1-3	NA	TGTGCCATCAGACCACTCGGCGGGAGGGGATCAGGAAACACCATATATTTT	CAIRPLGGRGSGNTIYF
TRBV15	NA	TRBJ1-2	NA	TGTGCCACCAGCAGAGAAGCGGGGGGCGGTGGCTACACCTTC	CATSREAGGGGYTF
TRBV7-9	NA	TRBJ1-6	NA	TGTGCCAGCAGCTTGACAGCTAATTCACCCCTCCACTTT	CASSLTANSPLHF
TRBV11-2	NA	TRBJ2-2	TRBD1	TGTGCCAGCAGCTTAGGGACAGGGAACACCGGGGAGCTGTTTTTT	CASSLGTGNTGELFF
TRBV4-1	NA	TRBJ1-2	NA	TGCGCCAGCAGCCCGACAGCGACTTTTTATGGCTACACCTTC	CASSPTATFYGYTF